The clone carrying this T cell receptor beta chain was recorded at least ten times. Its specificity is unknown. TCRdb re-called the 5' RACE reads with MiXCR, one entry per CDR3 protein. The sample lists about 100,000 distinct CDR3 sequences; under 7% were seen once. This CDR3 has 17 amino acids. Germline V CDR1 and CDR2: LGHNA, YNFKEQ. V lost 1 base and J lost 0, with 15 bases in between. This sample is drawn from a study of identical twins. Overall study results and limits: Insertions ran lower in abundant cord blood beta clonotypes, though not in memory repertoires.

The receptor comes from a woman in her forties or fifties in good health. What was sequenced was memory T cells sorted from blood. The chain uses TRBV4-2 and TRBJ1-2; D might be TRBD1 (5 bases). CDR3 sequence (DNA): TGTGCCAGCAGCCAAGTCAGTCAGGGAATAACTAACTATGGCTACACCTTC. This encodes CASSQVSQGITNYGYTF.